The present T cell receptor (beta chain) was sequenced within a study of cytomegalovirus exposure and HLA in healthy donors. Broader study findings: Clonal expansion was found to be greater in HLA-associated TCR beta chains than in equally common others in a later analysis. There was a cluster of highly shared sequence variants that was likely a sequencing artifact. Prior analysis indicated that the majority of TCR beta V segments exhibited productivity approximately 90% or approximately 30% of the time. The authors listed some 160 TCR beta chains as cytomegalovirus-associated.

Worth noting for this clone: Its specificity is unknown.

PCR was performed using 60 Vbeta and 13 Jbeta primers. The data were produced by immunoSEQ multiplex PCR, yet TCRdb's version contains in-frame clones alone and is incomplete. In the table there are approximately 260,000 clones, about 83% of which are singletons. CDR1 is MNHEY, CDR2 SMNVEV, per germline (reference sequence). The ends were cut back, 3 bases at V and 2 bases at J, with 8 bases in the middle. The CDR3 consists of 13 residues. This sequence joins TRBV27 and TRBJ2-7; TRBD2 might be the D (5 bases). The sequencing input was PBMCs. This TCR derives from a woman aged 40 to 55 in good health and CMV-seropositive. As DNA, the CDR3 is TGTGCCAGCAGTTTCGGAGGTACCTACGAGCAGTACTTC. Its protein product is CASSFGGTYEQYF.